The 12 T cell receptor beta chains in this list originate from one sample, sequenced in a study of beta chain features in type 1 diabetes. cDNA synthesis used the whole RNA isolate, giving expressed TCRB sequences. Sequencing was performed with immunoSEQ multiplex PCR; in TCRdb, only in-frame clones are kept and a portion is missing. The sample shows 200,000 to 300,000 clones, roughly 13% of them seen only once. Sequencing was carried out using naive CD4+ T cells from blood. Receptors originate from a woman aged 40 to 50 in good health.

The sample holds a few counts of this clone. The chain employs TRBV19 and TRBJ2-3; D gene ambiguous. V gave up 2 bases and J gave up 1 base, with 7 bases separating them. The CDR3 spans 14 residues. Germline CDR1 and CDR2: LNHDA and SQIVND (reference sequence). This CDR3 is CASSIQQGTDTQYF. The CDR3 DNA sequence: TGTGCCAGTAGTATACAGCAGGGCACAGATACGCAGTATTTT.

The chain carries TRBV7-9 and TRBJ2-7; D remains unclear. This CDR3 has 11 residues. Germline-derived CDR1 and CDR2 are SEHNR and FQNEAQ (reference sequence). Trimming cost V 5 bases and J 6 bases, with 8 bases left between them. As DNA, the CDR3 is TGTGCCAGCAGCCCCGAGGCCGAGCAGTACTTC. Its translation is CASSPEAEQYF.

This clone was recorded at least ten times. The chain employs TRBV4-3 and TRBJ1-6; possibly TRBD1 for D (6 bases). The V gene lost 2 bases and the J gene lost 14 bases, with 19 bases spanning the gap. The CDR3 is 15 residues long. Germline loops: CDR1 LGHNA, CDR2 YSLEER. This CDR3 reads CASSQRGGAIRTLHF. DNA of the CDR3: TGCGCCAGCAGCCAAAGAGGGGGGGCCATTCGAACCCTCCACTTT.

This clone was recorded a few times. This sequence joins TRBV25-1 and TRBJ2-5; 7 bases match TRBD1. This CDR3 is built from 15 residues. V was clipped by 1 base and J by 4 bases; unmatched bases: 6. Germline-derived CDR1 and CDR2 are MGHDK and SYGVNS. In DNA, the CDR3 is TGTGCCAGCAGTGAATTTAAGGGGGCCGGAGAGACCCAGTACTTC. Translation gives CASSEFKGAGETQYF.

J is TRBJ2-1 and V is TRBV20-1; TRBD1 aligns across 7 bases. Germline V CDR1 and CDR2: DFQATT, SNEGSKA (reference sequence). Unmatched junction bases numbered 4, after V lost 8 bases and J lost 6 bases. The CDR3 loop spans 11 amino acids. The DNA for the CDR3 is TGCAGTTACGACAGGGCCAATGAGCAGTTCTTC. Translating it yields CSYDRANEQFF.

This clone was picked up a small number of times. The genes are TRBV5-5 and TRBJ2-1; a possible D gene is TRBD2 (5 bases). CDR1 and CDR2 (germline): SGHKS, YYEKEE (reference sequence). CDR3 length: 15 amino acids. V shed 1 base and J shed 3 bases, with 11 bases lying between them. The CDR3 region has the DNA TGTGCCAGCAGCTTGAGGCCGGGGAGCTACAATGAGCAGTTCTTC. It codes for CASSLRPGSYNEQFF.

This clone was seen a few times. This chain joins TRBV5-1 and TRBJ1-4; D is undetermined. The length of the CDR3 is 14 residues. Germline V gene data show CDR1 as SGHRS and CDR2 as YFSETQ. V was clipped by 0 bases and J by 9 bases, with 12 bases between them. The CDR3 loop is CASSLETVGQKLFF. CDR3 DNA sequence: TGCGCCAGCAGCTTGGAAACAGTCGGCCAAAAACTGTTTTTT.

V is TRBV9 and J is TRBJ2-3; D may be TRBD2 (5 bases). Trimming shortened V by 0 bases and J by 2 bases, and 10 bases separated the two germline ends. Germline CDR1 and CDR2: SGDLS and YYNGEE. The CDR3 sequence is 15 residues long. CDR3 loop: CASSVDPGYTDTQYF. CDR3 sequence (DNA): TGTGCCAGCAGCGTAGATCCGGGATACACAGATACGCAGTATTTT.

This clone has only a few counts. This chain uses TRBV27 with TRBJ2-1; D not resolved. CDR3 size: 14 residues. V was cut by 9 bases and J by 0 bases, with 12 bases left in between. The germline V gene encodes CDR1 MNHEY and CDR2 SMNVEV (reference sequence). The CDR3 sequence is CARSPASSYNEQFF. CDR3 in DNA: TGTGCCAGGAGTCCTGCGAGCTCCTACAATGAGCAGTTCTTC.

The gene calls are TRBV5-1 and TRBJ2-2; TRBD2 aligns across 15 bases. The V gene's germline CDR1 is SGHRS and CDR2 YFSETQ. V shed 4 bases and J 5 bases; nucleotides not matched to a gene: 6. The CDR3 consists of 17 residues. The CDR3: CASSTGLAGGLTGELFF. For the CDR3, the DNA is TGCGCCAGCAGCACCGGACTAGCGGGGGGGCTTACCGGGGAGCTGTTTTTT. Together with reference TRBV5-1 and TRBJ2-2, the CDR3 gives the full variable domain: KAGVTQTPRYLIKTRGQQVTLSCSPISGHRSVSWYQQTPGQGLQFLFEYFSETQRNKGNFPGRFSGRQFSNSRSEMNVSTLELGDSALYLCASSTGLAGGLTGELFFGEGSRLTVL.

This clone was seen more than once but under ten times. The rearrangement joins TRBV27 to TRBJ2-3, with TRBD2 as a possible D gene (6 bases). CDR3 length equals 14 residues. V was clipped by 5 bases and J by 2 bases, with 11 bases between them. Germline V gives CDR1 MNHEY, CDR2 SMNVEV (reference sequence). As DNA, the CDR3 is TGTGCCAGCAGTGGGAGGAGGCCCACAGATACGCAGTATTTT. The encoded protein is CASSGRRPTDTQYF.

This clone was detected many times. The chain has TRBV11-2 and TRBJ2-7; D remains ambiguous. The germline gives CDR1 SGHAT, CDR2 FQNNGV. This CDR3 spans 11 amino acids. Trimming cost V 11 bases and J 5 bases, with 13 bases left between them. Written as DNA, the CDR3 is TGTGCCGTCCTTCAAGACAACGAGCAGTACTTC. Translated, it gives CAVLQDNEQYF.